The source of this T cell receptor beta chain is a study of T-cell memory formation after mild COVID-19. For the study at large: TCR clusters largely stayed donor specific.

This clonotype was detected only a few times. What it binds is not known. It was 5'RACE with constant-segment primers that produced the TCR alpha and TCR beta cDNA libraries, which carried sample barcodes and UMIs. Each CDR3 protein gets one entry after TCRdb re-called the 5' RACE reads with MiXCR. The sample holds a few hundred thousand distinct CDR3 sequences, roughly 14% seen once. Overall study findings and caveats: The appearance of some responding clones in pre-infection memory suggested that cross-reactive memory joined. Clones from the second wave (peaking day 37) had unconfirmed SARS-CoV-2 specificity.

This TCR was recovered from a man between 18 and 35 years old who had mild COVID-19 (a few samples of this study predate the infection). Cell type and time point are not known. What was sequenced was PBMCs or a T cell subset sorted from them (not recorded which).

The CDR3 DNA sequence: TGCAGTGCTAGAGACTTCGGCGGCGCCTCATACAATGAGCAGTTCTTC. Protein sequence: CSARDFGGASYNEQFF. The chain has TRBV20-1 and TRBJ2-1, with D uncertain. The V end was cut by 0 bases, the J end by 4 bases, with 16 bases between. The CDR3 spans 16 residues. The germline V gene has CDR1 DFQATT and CDR2 SNEGSKA (reference sequence).